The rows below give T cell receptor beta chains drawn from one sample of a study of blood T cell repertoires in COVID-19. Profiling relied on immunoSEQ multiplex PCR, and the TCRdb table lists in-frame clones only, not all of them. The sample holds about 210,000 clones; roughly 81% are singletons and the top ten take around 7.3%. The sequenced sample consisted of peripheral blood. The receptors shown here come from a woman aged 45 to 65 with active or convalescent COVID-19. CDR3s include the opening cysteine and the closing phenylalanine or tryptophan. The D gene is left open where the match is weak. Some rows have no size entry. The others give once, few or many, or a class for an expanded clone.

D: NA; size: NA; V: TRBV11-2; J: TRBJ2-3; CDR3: CASSLVRRDTQYF; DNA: TGTGCCAGCAGCTTAGTAAGGCGGGATACGCAGTATTTT
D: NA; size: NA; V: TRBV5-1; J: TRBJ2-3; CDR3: CASSLEGVYPTDTQYF; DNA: TGCGCCAGCAGCTTGGAGGGGGTCTACCCCACAGATACGCAGTATTTT
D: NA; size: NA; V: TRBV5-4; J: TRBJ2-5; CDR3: CASGPRVGGKTQYF; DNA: TGTGCCAGCGGCCCCCGGGTAGGGGGAAAGACCCAGTACTTC
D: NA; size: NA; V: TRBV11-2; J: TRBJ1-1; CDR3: CASSLTRGTEAFF; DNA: TGTGCCAGCAGCTTAACCAGGGGCACTGAAGCTTTCTTT
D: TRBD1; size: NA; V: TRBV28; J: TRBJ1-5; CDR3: CASSVQGAGQPQHF; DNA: TGTGCCAGCAGTGTCCAGGGGGCGGGTCAGCCCCAGCATTTT
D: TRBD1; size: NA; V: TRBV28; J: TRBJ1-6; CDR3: CASSPGQGQSSPLHF; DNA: TGTGCCAGCAGTCCGGGACAGGGTCAGTCTTCACCCCTCCACTTT
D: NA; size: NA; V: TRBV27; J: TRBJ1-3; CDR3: CASSLGRAGNTIYF; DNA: TGTGCCAGCAGTTTGGGCAGGGCTGGAAACACCATATATTTT
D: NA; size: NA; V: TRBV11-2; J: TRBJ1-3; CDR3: CASSLDRQQVSGNTIYF; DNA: TGTGCCAGCAGCTTAGATCGACAGCAGGTCTCTGGAAACACCATATATTTT
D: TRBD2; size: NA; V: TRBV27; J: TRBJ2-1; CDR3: CASSPIQLAELTNEQFF; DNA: TGTGCCAGCAGTCCGATCCAACTAGCGGAGTTAACCAATGAGCAGTTCTTC
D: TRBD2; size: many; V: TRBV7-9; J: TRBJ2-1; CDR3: CASSYASGSLDNEQFF; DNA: TGTGCCAGCAGCTATGCTAGCGGGAGCCTGGACAATGAGCAGTTCTTC
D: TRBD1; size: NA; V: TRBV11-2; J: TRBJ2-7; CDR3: CASSLSQGAVGEQYF; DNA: TGTGCCAGCAGCTTATCGCAGGGGGCAGTGGGCGAGCAGTACTTC
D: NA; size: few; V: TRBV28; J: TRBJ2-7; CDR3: CASSPINRVHEQYF; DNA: TGTGCCAGCAGCCCAATTAACAGGGTACACGAGCAGTACTTC
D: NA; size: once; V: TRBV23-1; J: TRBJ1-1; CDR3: CASSQEEAFF; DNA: TGCGCCAGCAGTCAAGAGGAAGCTTTCTTT
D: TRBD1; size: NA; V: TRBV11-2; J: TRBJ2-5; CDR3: CASSLRLEGGGETQYF; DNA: TGTGCCAGCAGCTTACGGCTCGAAGGGGGCGGAGAGACCCAGTACTTC
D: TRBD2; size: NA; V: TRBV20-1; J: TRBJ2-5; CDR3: CSASWMSGGFQETQYF; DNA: TGCAGTGCTAGTTGGATGAGCGGGGGGTTCCAAGAGACCCAGTACTTC
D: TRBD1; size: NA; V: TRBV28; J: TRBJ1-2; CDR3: CASSPLADRDGYTF; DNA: TGTGCCAGCAGTCCGTTGGCCGACAGGGATGGCTACACCTTC
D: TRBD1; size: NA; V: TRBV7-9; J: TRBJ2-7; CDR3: CASSSIDGTGGSLGYEQYF; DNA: TGTGCCAGCAGCTCTATTGATGGGACAGGGGGTTCCTTAGGGTACGAGCAGTACTTC
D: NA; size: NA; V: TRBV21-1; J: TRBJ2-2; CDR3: CASSKSQRTGELFF; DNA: TGTGCCAGCAGCAAGTCCCAGCGTACCGGGGAGCTGTTTTTT
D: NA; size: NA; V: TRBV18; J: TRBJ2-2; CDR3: CASSPLAPPNTGELFF; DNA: TGTGCCAGCTCACCACTAGCGCCACCGAACACCGGGGAGCTGTTTTTT
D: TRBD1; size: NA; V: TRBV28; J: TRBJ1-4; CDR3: CASSLPGQGKREKLFF; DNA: TGTGCCAGCAGTCTCCCGGGACAGGGGAAGAGAGAAAAACTGTTTTTT
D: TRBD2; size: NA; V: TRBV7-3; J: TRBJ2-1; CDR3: CASSPDGTSAYNEQFF; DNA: TGTGCCAGCAGCCCGGACGGGACTAGCGCTTACAATGAGCAGTTCTTC
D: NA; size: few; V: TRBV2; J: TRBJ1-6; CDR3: CASSGGSSYNSPLHF; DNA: TGTGCCAGCAGTGGTGGGAGCTCCTATAATTCACCCCTCCACTTT
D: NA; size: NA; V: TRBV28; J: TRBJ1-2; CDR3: CASSLGPTYYGYTF; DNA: TGTGCCAGCAGTTTAGGCCCAACCTACTATGGCTACACCTTC